The 7 T cell receptor beta chains below were found in one sample sequenced in a study of tumor and adjacent non-tumor tissue in lung cancer. Three rounds of nested PCR, following a modified ARM-PCR protocol, produced the TCRbeta library. Each CDR3 protein gets one entry after TCRdb re-called the multiplex PCR reads with MiXCR. The sample records 200,000 to 250,000 distinct CDR3 sequences, over 55% being singletons. No cell sorting was done before RNA was extracted from the tissue. Sequences were obtained from lung tumor tissue. Receptors originate from a man aged 55 to 70 with non-small cell lung cancer.

The chain is built from TRBV20-1 and TRBJ2-5, with 8 bases lining up with TRBD2. CDR1 and CDR2 (germline): DFQATT, SNEGSKA (reference sequence). Trimming cost V 8 bases and J 4 bases; bases outside gene matches: 3. CDR3 size: 11 residues. CDR3 in amino acids: CSPRGGETQYF. The CDR3 DNA follows: TGCAGTCCCCGGGGGGGAGAGACCCAGTACTTC.

This clonotype was observed a few times. This rearrangement joins TRBV20-1 to TRBJ2-3; possibly TRBD1 for D (6 bases). Trimming shortened V by 6 bases and J by 4 bases, and 17 bases separated the two germline ends. This CDR3 region has 14 residues. Germline values: CDR1 DFQATT, CDR2 SNEGSKA (reference sequence). The DNA of the CDR3 is TGCAGTGCCTTCCCCCCTGGGGGCCCAGATACGCAGTATTTT. This translates into CSAFPPGGPDTQYF.

The chain couples TRBV5-1 to TRBJ1-5; TRBD1 might be the D (5 bases). V was pared by 2 bases and J by 3 bases, with 12 bases between. From germline, CDR1 is SGHRS and CDR2 YFSETQ. The CDR3 extends over 15 amino acids. CDR3 loop: CASSFQGRNNQPQHF. As DNA, the CDR3 is TGCGCCAGCAGCTTTCAGGGAAGGAACAATCAGCCCCAGCATTTT.

CDR3 sequence reads: CASSLGVRQYF. Written as DNA, the CDR3 is TGTGCCAGCAGTCTTGGGGTAAGGCAGTACTTC. The chain recombines TRBV6-5 with TRBJ2-7; no definite D call. The germline CDR1 and CDR2 sequences are MNHEY and SVGAGI. Between the trimmed V and J ends, which lost 5 bases and 9 bases, there was a span of 11 bases. There are 11 residues in the CDR3.

A remark on this clonotype: A read error may be the cause here, since a much bigger clone is one base away. The missing conserved phenylalanine or tryptophan at the end of this CDR3 makes a read error likely. J is TRBJ2-5 and V is TRBV20-1; 7 nucleotides agree with TRBD2. Germline assignment: CDR1 DFQATT and CDR2 SNEGSKA (reference sequence). Germline trimming cut 2 bases from V and 6 bases from J; bases unmatched to any gene: 9. The CDR3 runs 14 residues. The CDR3 here is CSARLADTMKTQYY. In DNA, the CDR3 is TGCAGTGCTAGACTAGCGGATACAATGAAGACCCAGTACTAC.

V gene TRBV12-3 or TRBV12-4 combines with J gene TRBJ1-6; the match to TRBD1 covers 10 bases. The junction had 6 bases not matched to a gene; V was cut back by 3 bases and J by 10 bases. The CDR3 loop spans 15 amino acids. The CDR3 loop reads CASSLEGTGDSPLHF. For the CDR3, the DNA is TGTGCCAGCAGTTTGGAGGGGACAGGGGACTCACCCCTCCACTTT.

This CDR3 is CSASGRGRRNQPQHF. DNA for the CDR3: TGCAGTGCTAGCGGAAGGGGGCGCCGGAATCAGCCCCAGCATTTT. The chain has TRBV20-1 and TRBJ1-5; 7 bases line up with TRBD1. The CDR3 contains 15 residues. J lost 4 bases, V lost 3 bases, and 9 bases had no gene match. Germline V gene sequence: CDR1 DFQATT, CDR2 SNEGSKA (reference sequence).